This T cell receptor (beta chain) was captured in a study of shared clonotypes between healthy human individuals. The CDR3 has 14 amino acids. The ends lost 6 bases at V and 1 base at J; junction bases unmatched: 5. Germline lookup yields CDR1 MNHEY and CDR2 SVGAGI. The method was immunoSEQ multiplex PCR; TCRdb's version includes in-frame clones alone and lacks a portion of them. The sample contains 450,000 to 500,000 clones, 65% to 85% of which appear only once. Material: PBMCs. The TCR sequence derives from a woman between 35 and 50 years old in good health. Some clones in this sample may be carry-over from other donors' samples. The chain employs TRBV6-5 and TRBJ2-5, with 7 bases matching TRBD1. The CDR3 bases are TGTGCCAGCAGCCCAAGGGACAGCCAAGAGACCCAGTACTTC. Its translation: CASSPRDSQETQYF.